What follows is one TCR beta chain and its context. What it binds is not known. The TCR beta profiling, which covered VDJ combination and CDR3 sequence, was carried out using genomic DNA as the template. MiXCR, applied by TCRdb to the reads, yields one record per CDR3 protein. The sample holds some 140,000 distinct CDR3 sequences, about 40% seen once. This entry comes from a study of CD8+CD57+ T cells in acquired aplastic anemia. Study as a whole: Roughly 3 ug was the average amount of DNA from sorted CD4+ and CD8+ cells. Healthy donor CD4+ samples were sequenced to a depth that averaged about 10.8 million reads.

In germline, CDR1 is SGHAT, CDR2 FQNNGV. The trim removed 9 bases at V and 8 bases at J, leaving 9 bases unmatched. This CDR3 is 12 amino acids long. General study points: Controls did not differ significantly from patients in CD8+ Simpson's diversity.

Sequencing was carried out using sorted CD4+, CD8+, or CD8+CD57+ T cells (not recorded which) from PBMCs. The V and J genes are TRBV11-2 and TRBJ1-2; 7 nucleotides align to TRBD1. This sequence was found in a human donor in good health, serving as a control. CDR3 DNA: TGTGCCAGTAGGGGGCGCTTGGGCGGCTACACCTTC. This gives the protein CASRGRLGGYTF.